This is a list of T cell receptor delta chains from one sample in a study of Vδ1+ human thymocytes. TCRdb reapplied CATT to the multiplex PCR reads. Altogether roughly 50,000 delta-chain clones are present, 15% being singletons, with the ten largest covering 0.5%. Sequencing input: Vdelta1+ gamma-delta thymocytes from the thymus. These receptors were collected from a boy under two years old who had congenital heart surgery. Each CDR3 is given with its conserved first and last residue. The D gene is left open where the match is weak. Only part of the rows carry a size: once, few, many, or a class if the clone is expanded.

v_gene	abundance	d_gene	len	j_gene	CDR3aa	CDR3nt
TRDV1	.	.	16	TRDJ1	CALGELGTRHTDKLIF	TGTGCTCTTGGGGAACTAGGAACGAGACACACCGATAAACTCATCTTT
TRDV1	few	TRDD3	20	TRDJ1	CALGDTPFDQITGGCIKLIF	TGTGCTCTTGGGGACACTCCGTTCGATCAGATTACTGGGGGATGCATTAAACTCATCTTT
TRDV1	few	.	16	TRDJ1	CALGDNLPQYTDKLIF	TGTGCTCTTGGGGATAACCTTCCCCAGTACACCGATAAACTCATCTTT
TRDV1	.	TRDD3	22	TRDJ1	CALGEPHYSGGYFCGYTDKLIF	TGTGCTCTTGGGGAACCACACTACTCTGGGGGATACTTTTGCGGGTACACCGATAAACTCATCTTT
TRDV1	.	TRDD3	17	TRDJ1	CALGKRGILRNTDKLIF	TGTGCTCTTGGGAAACGAGGGATACTTCGGAACACCGATAAACTCATCTTT
TRDV1	.	TRDD3	16	TRDJ1	CALGDPYWGYTDKLIF	TGTGCTCTTGGGGATCCTTACTGGGGGTACACCGATAAACTCATCTTT
TRDV1	few	.	19	TRDJ1	CALGACEMTVGPPTDKLIF	TGTGCTCTTGGGGCCTGCGAAATGACTGTGGGACCACCAACCGATAAACTCATCTTT
TRDV1	few	TRDD3	21	TRDJ1	CALGSPFPTWGIRAYTDKLIF	TGTGCTCTTGGGTCCCCCTTCCCAACCTGGGGGATACGCGCGTACACCGATAAACTCATCTTT
TRDV1	few	TRDD3	21	TRDJ1	CALGVLEGPPPGGYGTDKLIF	TGTGCTCTTGGGGTACTAGAGGGCCCTCCCCCTGGGGGATACGGCACCGATAAACTCATCTTT
TRDV1	.	TRDD3	18	TRDJ1	CALGELYWGKAYTDKLIF	TGTGCTCTTGGGGAACTGTACTGGGGGAAAGCGTACACCGATAAACTCATCTTT
TRDV1	.	TRDD3	19	TRDJ1	CALGASATGGYEYTDKLIF	TGTGCTCTTGGGGCGTCGGCTACTGGGGGATACGAGTACACCGATAAACTCATCTTC
TRDV1	.	TRDD3	21	TRDJ1	CALGELVISWGIRKYTDKLIF	TGTGCTCTTGGGGAACTAGTCATTAGCTGGGGGATACGAAAGTACACCGATAAACTCATCTTT
TRDV3	few	.	12	TRDJ1	CAFRFYPDKLIF	TGTGCCTTTAGGTTTTACCCAGATAAACTCATCTTT
TRDV1	few	TRDD3	21	TRDJ1	CALGELPPYEVGVGDTDKLIF	TGTGCTCTTGGGGAACTCCCTCCCTACGAAGTCGGGGTGGGGGATACGGATAAACTCATCTTT
TRDV1	few	.	23	TRDJ1	CALGPATPTTPGTGPFYTDKLIF	TGTGCTCTTGGCCCCGCTACTCCGACTACCCCTGGTACTGGACCCTTCTACACCGATAAACTCATCTTT
TRDV1	few	TRDD3	19	TRDJ1	CALGLPGVWGIRGADKLIF	TGTGCTCTTGGCCTTCCTGGCGTCTGGGGGATAAGAGGTGCCGATAAACTCATCTTT
TRDV1	.	TRDD2	19	TRDJ1	CALGPPSYPGTINTDKLIF	TGTGCTCTTGGGCCACCTTCCTACCCGGGGACTATCAACACCGATAAACTCATCTTT
TRDV1	few	TRDD3	25	TRDJ1	CALGELNFPGLDLGDTRAPYDKLIF	TGTGCTCTTGGGGAACTAAATTTTCCTGGTCTGGACCTGGGGGATACGCGGGCCCCTTATGATAAACTCATCTTT
TRDV1	.	TRDD3	23	TRDJ1	CALGELTVRVRGIRGGYTDKLIF	TGTGCTCTTGGGGAACTGACCGTCAGGGTCCGGGGGATACGTGGAGGTTACACCGATAAACTCATCTTT
TRDV1	few	TRDD3	20	TRDJ1	CALGEPRAWGICGTTDKLIF	TGTGCTCTTGGGGAACCTAGGGCATGGGGGATCTGTGGGACCACCGATAAACTCATCTTT
TRDV1	.	TRDD3	18	TRDJ1	CALGPKLPCWGTTFKLIF	TGTGCTCTTGGGCCCAAACTACCCTGCTGGGGGACTACTTTTAAACTCATCTTT
TRAV29/DV5	.	TRDD3	19	TRDJ1	CAAKGGSYWGILYTDKLIF	TGTGCAGCAAAGGGGGGATCCTACTGGGGGATACTTTACACCGATAAACTCATCTTT
TRDV1	few	.	14	TRDJ1	CALGKPGYTDKLIF	TGTGCTCTTGGAAAGCCCGGGTACACCGATAAACTCATCTTT
TRDV1	few	.	18	TRDJ1	CALGELCCRRGNTDKLIF	TGTGCTCTTGGGGAACTCTGTTGCAGGCGGGGAAACACCGATAAACTCATCTTT
TRDV1	.	TRDD3	17	TRDJ1	CALGDWGIRFRGHKLIF	TGTGCTCTTGGGGACTGGGGGATACGCTTTAGGGGCCATAAACTCATCTTT
TRDV1	.	.	22	TRDJ1	CALGVLHYPFRDARPDTDKLIF	TGTGCTCTTGGGGTCCTCCACTACCCCTTCCGGGATGCCCGGCCTGACACCGATAAACTCATCTTT
TRDV1	.	.	23	TRDJ1	CALGELSNPSYVLGDGNTDKLIF	TGTGCTCTTGGGGAACTGAGTAATCCTTCCTACGTTCTGGGGGATGGAAACACCGATAAACTCATCTTT
TRDV1	.	TRDD3	22	TRDJ1	CALGEIMKPPGGLVLYTDKLIF	TGTGCTCTTGGGGAAATTATGAAACCCCCCGGGGGATTGGTCTTGTACACCGATAAACTCATCTTT
TRDV1	.	TRDD3	19	TRDJ1	CALGEYPYWGYLNTDKLIF	TGTGCTCTTGGGGAATATCCGTACTGGGGATACCTAAACACCGATAAACTCATCTTT
TRDV1	few	.	17	TRDJ1	CALGARPPGGKTDKLIF	TGTGCTCTTGGGGCTCGGCCTCCGGGGGGAAAAACCGATAAACTCATCTTT
TRDV1	.	TRDD3	16	TRDJ1	CALGERPIRYWGRVIF	TGTGCTCTTGGGGAACGGCCAATCCGGTACTGGGGCCGGGTCATCTTT
TRDV1	.	TRDD3	22	TRDJ1	CALGELPTPPVSGGYCPDKLIF	TGTGCTCTTGGGGAACTACCTACGCCGCCCGTGTCTGGGGGATACTGTCCCGATAAACTCATCTTT
TRDV1	.	TRDD2	19	TRDJ1	CALGDPNFLLGTVTDKLIF	TGTGCTCTTGGGGACCCAAACTTCCTACTGGGTACTGTCACCGATAAACTCATCTTT
TRDV1	few	TRDD3	25	TRDJ1	CALGQRTRGVPPRQLGAQYTDKLIF	TGTGCTCTTGGGCAACGGACTAGAGGTGTTCCACCCCGGCAGCTGGGGGCCCAGTACACCGATAAACTCATCTTT
TRDV1	few	.	15	TRDJ1	CALGTHLRYTDKLIF	TGTGCTCTTGGGACCCACTTAAGGTACACCGATAAACTCATCTTT